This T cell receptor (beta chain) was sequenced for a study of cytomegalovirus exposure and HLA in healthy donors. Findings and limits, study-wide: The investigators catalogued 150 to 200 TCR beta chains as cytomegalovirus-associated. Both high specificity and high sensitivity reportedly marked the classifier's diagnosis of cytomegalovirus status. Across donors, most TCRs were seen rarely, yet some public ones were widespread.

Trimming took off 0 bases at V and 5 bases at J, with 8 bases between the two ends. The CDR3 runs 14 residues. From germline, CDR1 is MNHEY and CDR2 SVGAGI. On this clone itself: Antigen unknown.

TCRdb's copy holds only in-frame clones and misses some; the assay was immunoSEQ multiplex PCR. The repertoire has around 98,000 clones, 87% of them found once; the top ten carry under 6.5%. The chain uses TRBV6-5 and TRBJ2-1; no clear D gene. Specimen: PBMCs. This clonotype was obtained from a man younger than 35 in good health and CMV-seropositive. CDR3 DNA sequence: TGTGCCAGCAGTTACTCGAACAGTCACAATGAGCAGTTCTTC. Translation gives CASSYSNSHNEQFF.